This is a list of T cell receptor beta chains from one sample in a study of blood T cell repertoires in COVID-19. Using immunoSEQ multiplex PCR, the repertoire was profiled, and TCRdb retains in-frame clones only, with some absent. The sample gives some 250,000 clones, around 87% of which show up once; 3% to 4% is in the top ten. Sequences were obtained from PBMCs or T cells enriched from blood (not recorded which). The receptors here all came from a woman aged 40 to 50 with acute COVID-19. Both conserved end residues are part of each CDR3. A D gene is named only where the DNA matches it firmly. Clone size is shown for a subset of rows, as once, few, many or a class of expanded clone.

j_call: TRBJ2-2
d_call: .
v_call: TRBV2
clone_size: .
cdr3_nt: TGTGCCAGCAGTGGCAGGGACACCGGGGAGCTGTTTTTT
cdr3_aa: CASSGRDTGELFF

j_call: TRBJ2-1
d_call: TRBD2
v_call: TRBV11-3
clone_size: once
cdr3_nt: TGTGCCAGCAGCCTCCTCGGACTAGCGTCGTACAATGAGCAGTTCTTC
cdr3_aa: CASSLLGLASYNEQFF

j_call: TRBJ1-6
d_call: TRBD1
v_call: TRBV14
clone_size: once
cdr3_nt: TGTGCCAGCAGCGCGCCGGGACAGGGTTATTCACCCCTCCACTTT
cdr3_aa: CASSAPGQGYSPLHF

j_call: TRBJ1-1
d_call: .
v_call: TRBV27
clone_size: .
cdr3_nt: TGTGCCAGCAGTTTCGCAGGGGTAAACACTGAAGCTTTCTTT
cdr3_aa: CASSFAGVNTEAFF

j_call: TRBJ2-3
d_call: .
v_call: TRBV4-1
clone_size: .
cdr3_nt: TGCGCCAGCAGCCAAGGACTGTTCAGCACAGATACGCAGTATTTT
cdr3_aa: CASSQGLFSTDTQYF

j_call: TRBJ2-3
d_call: .
v_call: TRBV6-1
clone_size: .
cdr3_nt: TGTGCCAGCAGTGATTTTGAGTACACAGATACGCAGTATTTT
cdr3_aa: CASSDFEYTDTQYF

j_call: TRBJ2-1
d_call: TRBD2
v_call: TRBV7-8
clone_size: .
cdr3_nt: TGTGCCAGCAGCTTAAGCCCGGGACTAGCGGGAGGGCCGTGGGATGAGCAGTTCTTC
cdr3_aa: CASSLSPGLAGGPWDEQFF

j_call: TRBJ1-1
d_call: .
v_call: TRBV24-1
clone_size: .
cdr3_nt: TGTGCCACCAGTGTGTCGTCTAACACTGAAGCTTTCTTT
cdr3_aa: CATSVSSNTEAFF

j_call: TRBJ2-1
d_call: TRBD2
v_call: TRBV9
clone_size: .
cdr3_nt: TGTGCCAGCAGCACAGGGTTTAAGGCTAGCGGGTACAATGAGCAGTTCTTC
cdr3_aa: CASSTGFKASGYNEQFF

j_call: TRBJ1-1
d_call: .
v_call: TRBV21-1
clone_size: .
cdr3_nt: TGTGCCAGCAGCATTCAAGGGAGAGAAGCTTTCTTT
cdr3_aa: CASSIQGREAFF

j_call: TRBJ2-1
d_call: .
v_call: TRBV2
clone_size: .
cdr3_nt: TGTGCCAGCAGTGACGTTTATGAGCAGTTCTTC
cdr3_aa: CASSDVYEQFF

j_call: TRBJ2-7
d_call: TRBD1
v_call: TRBV5-4
clone_size: once
cdr3_nt: TGTGCCAGCAGCGGACAGACAGGGGGCCTGTCCGAGCAGTACTTC
cdr3_aa: CASSGQTGGLSEQYF

j_call: TRBJ2-2
d_call: TRBD1
v_call: TRBV11-2
clone_size: .
cdr3_nt: TGTGCCAGCAGCTCGACAGGGACCCCCGGGGAGCTGTTTTTT
cdr3_aa: CASSSTGTPGELFF

j_call: TRBJ2-1
d_call: TRBD2
v_call: TRBV30
clone_size: many
cdr3_nt: TGTGCCTGGAGTAGGAGCGGGAATGAGAATGAGCAGTTCTTC
cdr3_aa: CAWSRSGNENEQFF

j_call: TRBJ2-7
d_call: .
v_call: TRBV2
clone_size: .
cdr3_nt: TGTGCCAGCAGAGGGGGTTCTAGCGGATCCTACGAGCAGTACTTC
cdr3_aa: CASRGGSSGSYEQYF

j_call: TRBJ1-2
d_call: TRBD1
v_call: TRBV7-2
clone_size: .
cdr3_nt: TGTGCCAGCAGCCACGGGGGGCAGGGGGCGCGGGGCTACACCTTC
cdr3_aa: CASSHGGQGARGYTF

j_call: TRBJ2-5
d_call: TRBD2
v_call: TRBV5-8
clone_size: .
cdr3_nt: TGTGCCAGCAGGTTCCAGCGGGAGGGACAAGAGACCCAGTACTTC
cdr3_aa: CASRFQREGQETQYF

j_call: TRBJ2-2
d_call: .
v_call: TRBV5-6
clone_size: .
cdr3_nt: TGTGCCAGCAGCTTGGGGTCGGGTGCCACCGGGGAGCTGTTTTTT
cdr3_aa: CASSLGSGATGELFF

j_call: TRBJ1-5
d_call: .
v_call: TRBV27
clone_size: .
cdr3_nt: TGTGCCAGCCAAATTTCGATCGACAGGCTCAATCAGCCCCAGCATTTT
cdr3_aa: CASQISIDRLNQPQHF

j_call: TRBJ2-7
d_call: .
v_call: TRBV18
clone_size: .
cdr3_nt: TGTGCCAGCTCACCAGCGGGAATCAACGAGCAGTACTTC
cdr3_aa: CASSPAGINEQYF

j_call: TRBJ1-1
d_call: TRBD1
v_call: TRBV2
clone_size: once
cdr3_nt: TGTGCCAGCAGAGCGACAGGGCCCACTGAAGCTTTCTTT
cdr3_aa: CASRATGPTEAFF

j_call: TRBJ2-2
d_call: TRBD1
v_call: TRBV5-6
clone_size: .
cdr3_nt: TGTGCCAGCAGCATCGGACAGGGAACCAACGGGGAGCTGTTTTTT
cdr3_aa: CASSIGQGTNGELFF

j_call: TRBJ2-7
d_call: .
v_call: TRBV18
clone_size: .
cdr3_nt: TGTGCCAGCTCACTCGCCACAGGGCCACCCTCCTACGAGCAGTACTTC
cdr3_aa: CASSLATGPPSYEQYF

j_call: TRBJ1-1
d_call: TRBD1
v_call: TRBV4-2
clone_size: many
cdr3_nt: TGTGCCAGCAGCCACCAGCGGGACAGGGAAGGTAGCGCTGAAGCTTTCTTT
cdr3_aa: CASSHQRDREGSAEAFF

j_call: TRBJ2-2
d_call: TRBD2
v_call: TRBV5-6
clone_size: .
cdr3_nt: TGTGCCAGCAATCGGGAGGCGGAGCTGTTTTTT
cdr3_aa: CASNREAELFF

j_call: TRBJ2-2
d_call: .
v_call: TRBV2
clone_size: .
cdr3_nt: TGTGCCAGCAGATTAGTTGTCGGGGAGCTGTTTTTT
cdr3_aa: CASRLVVGELFF

j_call: TRBJ1-1
d_call: .
v_call: TRBV5-1
clone_size: .
cdr3_nt: TGCGCCAGCAGCTTGGGAGCGGTGGGCACTGAAGCTTTCTTT
cdr3_aa: CASSLGAVGTEAFF

j_call: TRBJ2-1
d_call: .
v_call: TRBV6-6
clone_size: .
cdr3_nt: TGTGCCAGCAGTCCCTCTAGCGCTGGGGATGGCTACAATGAGCAGTTCTTC
cdr3_aa: CASSPSSAGDGYNEQFF

j_call: TRBJ1-3
d_call: TRBD1
v_call: TRBV11-1
clone_size: .
cdr3_nt: TGTGCCAGCAGCGTACGCCGGGACAGGGTCGGAAACACCATATATTTT
cdr3_aa: CASSVRRDRVGNTIYF

j_call: TRBJ2-3
d_call: TRBD2
v_call: TRBV9
clone_size: .
cdr3_nt: TGTGCCAGCAGCGTAGATGGGACTAGCGCAGATACGCAGTATTTT
cdr3_aa: CASSVDGTSADTQYF

j_call: TRBJ2-7
d_call: .
v_call: TRBV3-1/TRBV3-2
clone_size: few
cdr3_nt: TGTGCCAGCAGCCAAGATACTAGCCCCTACGAGCAGTACTTC
cdr3_aa: CASSQDTSPYEQYF

j_call: TRBJ1-2
d_call: TRBD1
v_call: TRBV6-4
clone_size: .
cdr3_nt: TGTGCCAGCAGTGACACACAGGGGTTGCATGGCTACACCTTC
cdr3_aa: CASSDTQGLHGYTF

j_call: TRBJ2-2
d_call: TRBD2
v_call: TRBV27
clone_size: .
cdr3_nt: TGTGCCAGCAGTTCCCACGGACTAGCGGCTTGGGGCACCGGGGAGCTGTTTTTT
cdr3_aa: CASSSHGLAAWGTGELFF

j_call: TRBJ1-1
d_call: .
v_call: TRBV28
clone_size: .
cdr3_nt: TGTGCCAGCAGTTTTCTTGCTGAAGCTTTCTTT
cdr3_aa: CASSFLAEAFF

j_call: TRBJ1-4
d_call: .
v_call: TRBV5-6
clone_size: once
cdr3_nt: TGTGCCAGCAGCTTGGCTGGGGGCCAGGGTGAAAAACTGTTTTTT
cdr3_aa: CASSLAGGQGEKLFF

j_call: TRBJ1-5
d_call: .
v_call: TRBV6-1
clone_size: .
cdr3_nt: TGTGCCAGCAGTCAAGCAGGGGTTCAGCCCCAGCATTTT
cdr3_aa: CASSQAGVQPQHF

j_call: TRBJ2-1
d_call: .
v_call: TRBV6-5
clone_size: .
cdr3_nt: TGTGCCAGCAGCGGGCGAACAGGGCGTGAGCAGTTCTTC
cdr3_aa: CASSGRTGREQFF

j_call: TRBJ2-1
d_call: .
v_call: TRBV21-1
clone_size: few
cdr3_nt: TGTGCCAGCAGCAAAGGGTCCCTAGCGGGAGGGCCGAACAATGAGCAGTTCTTC
cdr3_aa: CASSKGSLAGGPNNEQFF

j_call: TRBJ1-4
d_call: TRBD1
v_call: TRBV2
clone_size: .
cdr3_nt: TGTGCCAGCAGTCGGGACAGGGGGCTGACTAATGAAAAACTGTTTTTT
cdr3_aa: CASSRDRGLTNEKLFF

j_call: TRBJ2-2
d_call: TRBD2
v_call: TRBV7-9
clone_size: .
cdr3_nt: TGTGCCAGCAGCTTAACTAGCGGGAGCCCCACCGGGGAGCTGTTTTTT
cdr3_aa: CASSLTSGSPTGELFF

j_call: TRBJ2-1
d_call: .
v_call: TRBV3-1/TRBV3-2
clone_size: .
cdr3_nt: TGTGCCAGCAGCCAAGGGAGCGCGAAAAACAATGAGCAGTTCTTC
cdr3_aa: CASSQGSAKNNEQFF

j_call: TRBJ1-2
d_call: TRBD1
v_call: TRBV9
clone_size: once
cdr3_nt: TGTGCCAGCAGGGAGACAGGGACGTATGGCTACACCTTC
cdr3_aa: CASRETGTYGYTF

j_call: TRBJ1-5
d_call: .
v_call: TRBV28
clone_size: .
cdr3_nt: TGTGCCAGCAGTTTTACTAGGGCCCAGGTTGGCAATCAGCCCCAGCATTTT
cdr3_aa: CASSFTRAQVGNQPQHF

j_call: TRBJ2-3
d_call: TRBD2
v_call: TRBV19
clone_size: .
cdr3_nt: TGTGCCAGTAGTATTTCTAGCTCCCAGCGGGACGGTATTGTTACGCAGTATTTT
cdr3_aa: CASSISSSQRDGIVTQYF

j_call: TRBJ2-7
d_call: TRBD1
v_call: TRBV18
clone_size: .
cdr3_nt: TGTGCCAGCTCACCGGGACAGGGCCCCTACGAGCAGTACTTC
cdr3_aa: CASSPGQGPYEQYF

j_call: TRBJ1-1
d_call: .
v_call: TRBV2
clone_size: .
cdr3_nt: TGTGCCAGCAGTGAAGCGCCGGGGAACACTGAAGCTTTCTTT
cdr3_aa: CASSEAPGNTEAFF

j_call: TRBJ1-1
d_call: TRBD1
v_call: TRBV7-9
clone_size: .
cdr3_nt: TGTGCCAGCAGCTTCGGGGACAGAATATTGAACACTGAAGCTTTCTTT
cdr3_aa: CASSFGDRILNTEAFF

j_call: TRBJ2-7
d_call: .
v_call: TRBV5-1
clone_size: .
cdr3_nt: TGCGCCAGCAGCCTAAGAAAGCATGTGGACGAGCAGTACTTC
cdr3_aa: CASSLRKHVDEQYF

j_call: TRBJ2-1
d_call: .
v_call: TRBV9
clone_size: .
cdr3_nt: TGTGCCAGCAGCCCAGGGTGGGGGACTGAACGATTCAATGAGCAGTTCTTC
cdr3_aa: CASSPGWGTERFNEQFF

j_call: TRBJ2-3
d_call: TRBD1
v_call: TRBV7-2
clone_size: .
cdr3_nt: TGTGCCAGCAGCATCATGACAGGGGGCGGCACAGATACGCAGTATTTT
cdr3_aa: CASSIMTGGGTDTQYF

j_call: TRBJ2-3
d_call: .
v_call: TRBV7-8
clone_size: .
cdr3_nt: TGTGCCAGCAGCTTAGTAACCGGGAGTAGCACAGATACGCAGTATTTT
cdr3_aa: CASSLVTGSSTDTQYF

j_call: TRBJ1-1
d_call: TRBD1
v_call: TRBV29-1
clone_size: .
cdr3_nt: TGCAGCGTTAACCGTGGGACAGGGACTCTGAACACTGAAGCTTTCTTT
cdr3_aa: CSVNRGTGTLNTEAFF

j_call: TRBJ1-2
d_call: .
v_call: TRBV3-1/TRBV3-2
clone_size: many
cdr3_nt: TGTGCCAGCAGCCAAGAGGCGTGGGGGGGGAGAGACTATGGCTACACCTTC
cdr3_aa: CASSQEAWGGRDYGYTF